This TCR beta chain came from a study of preoperative IRX-2 immunotherapy in early breast cancer. V was pared by 6 bases and J by 7 bases, with 13 bases of the junction left unmatched. There are 15 residues in the CDR3. Sequencing was performed with immunoSEQ multiplex PCR; in TCRdb, only in-frame clones are kept and a portion is missing. This table has tens of thousands of clones, 75% to 80% appearing once. Specified treatment: preoperative locoregional IRX-2 cytokine immunotherapy. Material: lymph node tissue, obtained before IRX-2 immunotherapy. The TCR originated in a human donor with breast cancer. The genes are TRBV23-1 and TRBJ2-7; 9 bases are a match to TRBD2. TRBV23-1 is an ORF; its function is uncertain. In DNA, the CDR3 is TGCGCCAGCAGCCAAGAGGCGGGGGGGCCGGGTGAGCAGTACTTC. This sequence encodes CASSQEAGGPGEQYF.